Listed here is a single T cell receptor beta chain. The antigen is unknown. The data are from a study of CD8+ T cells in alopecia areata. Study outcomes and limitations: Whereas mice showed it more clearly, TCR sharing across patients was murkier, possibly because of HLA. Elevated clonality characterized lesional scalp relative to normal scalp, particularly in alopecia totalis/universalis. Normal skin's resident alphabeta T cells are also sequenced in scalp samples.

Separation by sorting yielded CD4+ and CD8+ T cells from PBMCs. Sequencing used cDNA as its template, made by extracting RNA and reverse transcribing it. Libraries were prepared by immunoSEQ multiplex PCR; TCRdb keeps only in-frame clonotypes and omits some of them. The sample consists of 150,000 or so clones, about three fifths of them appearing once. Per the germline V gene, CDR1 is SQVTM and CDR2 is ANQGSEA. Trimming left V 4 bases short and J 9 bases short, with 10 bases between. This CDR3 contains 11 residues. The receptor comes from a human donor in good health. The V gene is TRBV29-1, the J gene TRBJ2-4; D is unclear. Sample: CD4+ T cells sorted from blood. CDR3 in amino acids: CSVVSLTIQYF. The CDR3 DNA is TGCAGCGTTGTTTCGCTGACCATTCAGTACTTC.